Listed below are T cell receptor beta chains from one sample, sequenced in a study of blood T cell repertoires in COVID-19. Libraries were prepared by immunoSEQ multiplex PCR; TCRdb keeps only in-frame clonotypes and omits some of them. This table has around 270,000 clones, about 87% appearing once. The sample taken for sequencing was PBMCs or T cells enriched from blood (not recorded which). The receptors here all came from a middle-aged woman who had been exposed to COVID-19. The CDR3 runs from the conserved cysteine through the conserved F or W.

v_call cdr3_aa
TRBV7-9 CASSSINQPQHF
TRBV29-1 CSVCGRATDTQYF
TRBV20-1 CSASGRAGEKLFF
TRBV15 CATSREIGTSYEQYF
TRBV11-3 CASSSAFRGNYLPVQETQYF
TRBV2 CASERGAGETQYF
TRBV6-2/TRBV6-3 CASSYSRGRGTDTQYF
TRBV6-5 CASSYGQNMNTEAFF
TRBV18 CASSPGQRYEQYF
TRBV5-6 CASSLRGMSNQPQHF
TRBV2 CASSRLAGGPHTQYF
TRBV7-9 CASSPNGRDGGYTF
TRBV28 CASSGSERYNEQFF
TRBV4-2 CASSQDHGTETGNTIYF
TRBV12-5 CASGDDTDRVRTEAFF
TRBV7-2 CASSLAGTGGTDTQYF
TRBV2 CASSDQRGYTEAFF
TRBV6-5 CASSYSAGWYAGELFF
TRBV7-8 CASSIYVQGTGANVLTF
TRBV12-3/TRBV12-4 CASRTREVGEQFF
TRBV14 CASSQVFGDTEAFF
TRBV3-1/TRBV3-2 CASSQASGGRTVYEQYF
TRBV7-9 CASSFGGVGNTIYF
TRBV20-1 CMGRGVETQYF
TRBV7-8 CASSLSGNSYNSPLHF
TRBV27 CASSLSEMSSGKNIQYF
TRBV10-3 CAISESKGVDNSPLHF
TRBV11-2 CASSLVNEAFF
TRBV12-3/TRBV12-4 CASSPTGGRGYTF
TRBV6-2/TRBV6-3 CASSSAQTGVEAFF
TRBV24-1 CATSDPWESYGYTF
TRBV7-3 CASSFSGGAYNEQFF
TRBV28 CASSFQGVGSPLHF
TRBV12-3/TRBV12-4 CASRTGVYGYTF
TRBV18 CASSPGRDQPQHF
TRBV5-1 CASSPMAAVGSYEQYF
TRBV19 CASRQGGNQPQHF
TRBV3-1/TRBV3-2 CASSQDWGPSTDTQYF
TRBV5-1 CASSLQGASGANVLTF
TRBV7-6 CASSLVGRGGPETQYF
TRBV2 CASSERPSYEQYF
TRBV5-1 CASSLGGSNYGYTF
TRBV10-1 CASTSDRMSFGAFF
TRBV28 CASRRQGPGGEQYF
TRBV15 CATSYPGGETDTQYF
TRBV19 CASSIGGGSMGEQFF
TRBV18 CASSPWTGGNTGELFF
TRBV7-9 CASSLAQIGYEQYF
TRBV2 CASSVAGPGANVLTF
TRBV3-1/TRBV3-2 CASSHFLRAGERYGYTF
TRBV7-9 CASSFRTGLNSPLHF
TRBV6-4 CASSDSPGTEAFF
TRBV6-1 CASSADSLDTTNEKLFF
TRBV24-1 CATGDRTGGLNGELFF
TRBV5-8 CASSLLAGPSYGYTF
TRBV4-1 CASSQDENRPAGVNTEAFF
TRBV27 CASSLRGTGYSYLNTEAFF
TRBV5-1 CASSTGDSNQPQHF
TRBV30 CAWKSSRGGQPQHF
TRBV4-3 CASSPSYGTGYGGYTF